This TCR beta chain was recovered during a study of radiotherapy plus CTLA-4 blockade in lung cancer. Study-level background: The study recorded objective responses in 18% of patients and disease control in about 30%. General study results and limits: Reports identified early blood T cell clone dynamics, with interferon-beta, as the best response predictor. Blood TCR clones of tumor origin expanded after radiotherapy plus ipilimumab.

Those with chemo-refractory metastatic non-small-cell lung cancer were treated with focal radiation combined with CTLA-4 blockade using ipilimumab. For this clone: Its matching antigen is unknown.

Germline CDR1 and CDR2: SGHAT and FQNNGV. CDR3 length: 16 residues. V lost 4 bases to trimming and J lost 0 bases; unmatched junction nucleotides: 6. The assay was immunoSEQ multiplex PCR, and TCRdb's table has in-frame clones only and misses some. The data contain 55,000 to 80,000 clones, 60% to 85% of them singletons. The receptor was derived from a human donor with non-small cell lung cancer who had a complete response to radiotherapy plus ipilimumab. The chain is built from TRBV11-2 and TRBJ1-2; 9 bases fit TRBD1. This material consisted of peripheral blood, taken from a patient treated with radiotherapy plus ipilimumab. The CDR3: CASSSRWTGANYGYTF. In DNA, the CDR3 is TGTGCCAGCAGCTCTCGTTGGACAGGGGCTAACTATGGCTACACCTTC.